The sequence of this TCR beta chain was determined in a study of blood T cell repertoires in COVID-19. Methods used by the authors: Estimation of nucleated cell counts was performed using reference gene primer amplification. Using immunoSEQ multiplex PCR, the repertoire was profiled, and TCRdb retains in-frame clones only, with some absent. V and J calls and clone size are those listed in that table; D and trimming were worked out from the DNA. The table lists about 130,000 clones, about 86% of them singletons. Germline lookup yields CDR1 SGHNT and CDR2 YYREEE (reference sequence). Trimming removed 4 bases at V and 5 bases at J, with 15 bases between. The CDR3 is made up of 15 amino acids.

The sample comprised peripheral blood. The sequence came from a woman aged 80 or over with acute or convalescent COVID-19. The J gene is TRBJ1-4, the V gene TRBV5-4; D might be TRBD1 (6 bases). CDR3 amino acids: CASSHGTSTNEKLFF. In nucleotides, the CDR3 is TGTGCCAGCAGCCACGGGACATCGACAAATGAAAAACTGTTTTTT.